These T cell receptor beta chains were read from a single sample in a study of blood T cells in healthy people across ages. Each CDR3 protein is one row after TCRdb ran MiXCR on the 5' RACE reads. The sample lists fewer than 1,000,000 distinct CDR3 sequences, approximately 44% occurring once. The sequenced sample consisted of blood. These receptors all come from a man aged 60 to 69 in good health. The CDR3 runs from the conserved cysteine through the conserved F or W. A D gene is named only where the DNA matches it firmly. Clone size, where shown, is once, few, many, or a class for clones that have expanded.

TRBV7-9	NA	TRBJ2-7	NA	CASSPTPGEYEQYF	TGTGCCAGCAGCCCTACTCCAGGGGAGTACGAGCAGTACTTC
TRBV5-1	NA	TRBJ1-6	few	CASSLDVRVYNSPLHF	TGCGCCAGCAGCTTGGACGTCAGGGTCTACAATTCACCCCTCCACTTT
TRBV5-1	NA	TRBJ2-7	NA	CASTPNGGLVYEQYF	TGCGCCAGCACACCGAATGGGGGACTTGTTTACGAGCAGTACTTC
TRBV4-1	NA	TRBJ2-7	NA	CASSQALGGVYEQYF	TGTGCCAGCAGCCAAGCACTCGGCGGGGTCTACGAGCAGTACTTC
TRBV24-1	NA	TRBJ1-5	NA	CATSDSQWRNQPQHF	TGTGCCACCAGTGATTCACAGTGGCGCAATCAGCCCCAGCATTTT
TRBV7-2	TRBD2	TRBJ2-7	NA	CASSPYSGGREQYF	TGTGCCAGCAGCCCCTACAGCGGGGGCCGCGAGCAGTACTTC
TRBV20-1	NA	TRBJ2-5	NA	CSSKGGPQETQYF	TGCAGTTCAAAAGGGGGGCCCCAAGAGACCCAGTACTTC
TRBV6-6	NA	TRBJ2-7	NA	CASSQGGADYEQYF	TGTGCCAGCAGTCAGGGGGGGGCCGACTACGAGCAGTACTTC
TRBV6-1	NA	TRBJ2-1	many	CASSEEANKGFF	TGTGCCAGCAGTGAAGAAGCCAACAAGGGGTTCTTC
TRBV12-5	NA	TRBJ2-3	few	CASGAGTSTDTQYF	TGTGCTAGTGGGGCGGGGACTAGCACAGATACGCAGTATTTT
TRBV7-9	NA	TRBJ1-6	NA	CASSLAVQNSPLHF	TGTGCCAGCAGCTTAGCCGTACAGAATTCACCCCTCCACTTT
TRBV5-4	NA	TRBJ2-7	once	CASSTRADSYEQYF	TGTGCCAGCAGCACCCGAGCGGACTCCTACGAGCAGTACTTC
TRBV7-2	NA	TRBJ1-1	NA	CASSPQGPAGGTEAFF	TGTGCCAGCAGCCCCCAGGGCCCCGCGGGGGGCACTGAAGCTTTCTTT
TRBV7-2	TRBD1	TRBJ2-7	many	CASSPRDRNYEQYF	TGTGCCAGCAGCCCCCGGGACAGGAACTACGAGCAGTACTTC
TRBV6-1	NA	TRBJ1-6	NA	CASNPLGGNSPLHF	TGTGCCAGCAACCCTCTCGGGGGTAATTCACCCCTCCACTTT
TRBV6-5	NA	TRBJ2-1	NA	CASTYRTSSYNEQFF	TGTGCCAGCACCTACAGGACGAGCTCCTACAATGAGCAGTTCTTC
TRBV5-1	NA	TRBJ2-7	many	CASSLGASYEQYF	TGCGCCAGCAGCTTGGGGGCCTCCTACGAGCAGTACTTC
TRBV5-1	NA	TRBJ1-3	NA	CASSKEIAGSGNTIYF	TGCGCCAGCAGCAAGGAGATAGCAGGCTCTGGAAACACCATATATTTT
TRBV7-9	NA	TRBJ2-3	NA	CASSLATRVAPDTQYF	TGTGCCAGCAGCTTAGCTACCAGGGTTGCCCCAGATACGCAGTATTTT
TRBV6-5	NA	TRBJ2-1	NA	CASSYSIGMGVAQFF	TGTGCCAGCAGTTACTCGATAGGGATGGGAGTGGCGCAGTTCTTC
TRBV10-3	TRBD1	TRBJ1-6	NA	CAISQPGQINSPLHF	TGTGCCATCAGTCAGCCGGGACAGATTAATTCACCCCTCCACTTT
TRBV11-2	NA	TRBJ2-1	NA	CASSLVGGSNNEQFF	TGTGCCAGCAGCTTAGTGGGGGGCTCGAACAATGAGCAGTTCTTC
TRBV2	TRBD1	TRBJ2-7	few	CASSDRDRAYEQYF	TGTGCCAGCAGTGACCGGGACAGGGCCTACGAGCAGTACTTC
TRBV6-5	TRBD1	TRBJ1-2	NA	CASGGGGQGSYGYTF	TGTGCCAGCGGAGGGGGGGGACAGGGTTCCTATGGCTACACCTTC
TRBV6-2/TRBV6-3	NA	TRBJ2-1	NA	CASSILGLTYNEQFF	TGTGCCAGCAGTATCCTGGGACTTACCTACAATGAGCAGTTCTTC
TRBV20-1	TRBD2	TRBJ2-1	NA	CSAPAGGGWNEQFF	TGCAGTGCTCCGGCTGGCGGGGGTTGGAATGAGCAGTTCTTC
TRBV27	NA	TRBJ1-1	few	CASGPGGTEAFF	TGTGCCAGCGGGCCGGGGGGGACTGAAGCTTTCTTT